This passage covers 11 T cell receptor beta chains from one sample sequenced in a study of blood T cell repertoires in COVID-19. Profiling relied on immunoSEQ multiplex PCR, and the TCRdb table lists in-frame clones only, not all of them. This sample has 90,000 to 100,000 clones, with 70% to 85% found just once. Material: peripheral blood. Receptors originate from a man between 65 and 85 years old with active or convalescent COVID-19.

V and J are TRBV5-5 and TRBJ1-1; unclear D gene. The CDR3 has 14 residues. Germline CDR1 reads SGHKS; CDR2 reads YYEKEE (reference sequence). The V and J ends lost 4 bases and 4 bases respectively, with 14 bases between them. CDR3 sequence reads: CASSPGPGSTEAFF. The CDR3 DNA is TGTGCCAGCAGCCCTGGTCCGGGGTCCACTGAAGCTTTCTTT. Full variable domain (outside the CDR3, taken from reference TRBV5-5 and TRBJ1-1): DAGVTQSPTHLIKTRGQQVTLRCSPISGHKSVSWYQQVLGQGPQFIFQYYEKEERGRGNFPDRFSARQFPNYSSELNVNALLLGDSALYLCASSPGPGSTEAFFGQGTRLTVV.

This clone has more than one count but fewer than ten. The J gene is TRBJ2-7, the V gene TRBV10-2; TRBD2 might be the D (6 bases). The CDR3 spans 13 residues. V dropped 6 bases and J dropped 5 bases, with 14 bases sitting between them. The germline V gene has CDR1 WSHSY and CDR2 SAAADI. As DNA, the CDR3 is TGCGCCAGCAGGGAAGGGACTCTGCACGAGCAGTACTTC. Its translation is CASREGTLHEQYF.

The V and J genes are TRBV6-5 and TRBJ2-3, with a possible D match to TRBD1 (7 bases). The CDR3 length is 15 residues. Trimming took off 6 bases at V and 3 bases at J, with 16 bases between the two ends. Per germline, CDR1 MNHEY and CDR2 SVGAGI. CDR3 sequence: CASSVRGRGTDTQYF. The CDR3 DNA reads TGTGCCAGCAGCGTTAGGGGGCGGGGTACAGATACGCAGTATTTT.

The sample holds many counts of this clone. Different DNA sequences within this sample yield the same CDR3. The chain combines TRBV10-1 with TRBJ2-7; D is unresolved. V lost 5 bases to trimming and J lost 0 bases, with 5 bases between them. The CDR3 sequence is 12 residues long. Germline lookup yields CDR1 WNHNN and CDR2 SYGVQD (reference sequence). The CDR3 region has the DNA TGCGCCAGCAGTAGGAGCTCCTACGAGCAGTACTTC. It yields the protein CASSRSSYEQYF.

This rearrangement joins TRBV19 to TRBJ2-7; D remains ambiguous. The CDR3 covers 13 residues. Trimming stripped 6 bases from V and 0 bases from J, with 9 bases between. Germline V gives CDR1 LNHDA, CDR2 SQIVND (reference sequence). The CDR3 region has the DNA TGTGCCAGTAGCGGAGACGCCTCCTACGAGCAGTACTTC. Protein: CASSGDASYEQYF. Supplemented by reference TRBV19 and TRBJ2-7, the full variable domain reads DGGITQSPKYLFRKEGQNVTLSCEQNLNHDAMYWYRQDPGQGLRLIYYSQIVNDFQKGDIAEGYSVSREKKESFPLTVTSAQKNPTAFYLCASSGDASYEQYFGPGTRLTVT.

The rearrangement uses TRBV24-1 and TRBJ1-2; D not resolved. Germline V lookup: CDR1 KGHDR, CDR2 SFDVKD. The CDR3 is 14 residues long. The germline V and J ends were trimmed by 9 bases and 6 bases, with 19 bases remaining between them. The CDR3 loop is CATLRGSKGDGYTF. DNA for the CDR3: TGTGCCACCTTACGGGGATCCAAGGGCGATGGCTACACCTTC.

The V call is TRBV11-3, the J call TRBJ1-3; D unresolved. Trimming removed 3 bases from V and 3 bases from J, with 12 bases in between. Germline V gene sequence: CDR1 SGHNT, CDR2 YENEEA. The CDR3 runs to 15 residues. The CDR3 sequence: CASSFRGPNGNTIYF. The DNA for the CDR3 is TGTGCCAGCAGCTTTAGAGGCCCGAATGGAAACACCATATATTTT.

This clone was counted a single time. The chain is built from TRBV6-5 and TRBJ1-1; the D gene is possibly TRBD1 (5 bases). The CDR3 sequence is 14 residues long. Trimming cost V 5 bases and J 0 bases, with 10 bases left between them. CDR1 MNHEY and CDR2 SVGAGI come from the germline V gene. The CDR3 sequence: CASSRRQMNTEAFF. CDR3 in DNA: TGTGCCAGCAGTCGTCGACAGATGAACACTGAAGCTTTCTTT.

The genes are TRBV6-5 and TRBJ1-1; D is unclear. The CDR3 loop spans 15 amino acids. The V gene's germline CDR1 is MNHEY and CDR2 SVGAGI. V was trimmed by 4 bases and J by 4 bases, leaving 16 bases between them. The CDR3 DNA sequence: TGTGCCAGCAGTTCCCCCGGCGGAGTTGGCACTGAAGCTTTCTTT. It is translated as CASSSPGGVGTEAFF.

J is TRBJ1-3 and V is TRBV30, with D tentatively TRBD1 (5 bases). The CDR3 is 14 amino acids. The germline V gene has CDR1 GTSNPN and CDR2 SVGIG (reference sequence). V was cut by 7 bases and J by 0 bases, with 13 bases left in between. CDR3 DNA: TGTGCCTATCTGGGACTCAGCTCTGGAAACACCATATATTTT. Translated: CAYLGLSSGNTIYF.

The rearrangement uses TRBV4-2 and TRBJ1-2; D is uncertain. Germline V gene sequence: CDR1 LGHNA, CDR2 YNFKEQ. Trimming shortened V by 0 bases and J by 8 bases, and 16 bases separated the two germline ends. This CDR3 is 15 amino acids long. The CDR3 DNA reads TGTGCCAGCAGCCAAGATGAACAGAACCCTGGAGGCTACACCTTC. The encoded protein is CASSQDEQNPGGYTF.